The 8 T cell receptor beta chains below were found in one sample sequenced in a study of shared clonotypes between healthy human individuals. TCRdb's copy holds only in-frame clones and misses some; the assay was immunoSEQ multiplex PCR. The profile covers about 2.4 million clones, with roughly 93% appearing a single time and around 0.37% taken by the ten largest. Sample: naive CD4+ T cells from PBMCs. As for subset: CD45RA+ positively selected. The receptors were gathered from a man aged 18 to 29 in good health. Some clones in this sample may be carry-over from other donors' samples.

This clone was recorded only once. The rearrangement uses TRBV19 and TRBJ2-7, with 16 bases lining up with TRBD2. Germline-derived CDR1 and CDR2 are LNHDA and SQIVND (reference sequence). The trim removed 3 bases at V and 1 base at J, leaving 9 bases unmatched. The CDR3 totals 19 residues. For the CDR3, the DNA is TGTGCCAGTAGTATGAAGGGGACTAGCGGGAGGGTGGCATCCTACGAGCAGTACTTC. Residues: CASSMKGTSGRVASYEQYF.

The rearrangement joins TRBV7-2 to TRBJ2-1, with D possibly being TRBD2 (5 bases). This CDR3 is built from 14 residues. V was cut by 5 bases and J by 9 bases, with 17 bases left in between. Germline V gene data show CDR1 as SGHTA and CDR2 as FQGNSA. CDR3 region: CASSTRQLVSEQFF. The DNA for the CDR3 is TGTGCCAGCAGCACCCGGCAACTAGTTTCTGAGCAGTTCTTC.

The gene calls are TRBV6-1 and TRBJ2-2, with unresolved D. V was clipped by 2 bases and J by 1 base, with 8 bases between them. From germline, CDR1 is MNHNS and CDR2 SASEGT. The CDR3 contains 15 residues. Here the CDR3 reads CASSERERNTGELFF. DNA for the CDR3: TGTGCCAGCAGTGAAAGGGAAAGGAACACCGGGGAGCTGTTTTTT.

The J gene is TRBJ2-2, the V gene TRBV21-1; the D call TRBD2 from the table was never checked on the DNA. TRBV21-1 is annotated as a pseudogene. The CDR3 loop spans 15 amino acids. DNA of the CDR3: TGTGCCAGCAGCAAACGGCGAGGGAGCACCGGGGAGCTGTTTTTT. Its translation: CASSKRRGSTGELFF.

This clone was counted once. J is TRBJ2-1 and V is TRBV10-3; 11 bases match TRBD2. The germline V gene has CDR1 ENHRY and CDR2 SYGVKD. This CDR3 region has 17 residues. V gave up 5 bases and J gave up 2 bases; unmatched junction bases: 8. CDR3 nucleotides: TGTGCCATCAGTCCCGGGGTTAGCGGGAGGGCCTACAATGAGCAGTTCTTC. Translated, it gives CAISPGVSGRAYNEQFF.

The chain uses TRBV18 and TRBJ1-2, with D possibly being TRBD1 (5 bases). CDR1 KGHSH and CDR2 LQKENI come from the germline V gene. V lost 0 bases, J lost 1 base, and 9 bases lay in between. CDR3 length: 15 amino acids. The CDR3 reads CASSPPRGINYGYTF. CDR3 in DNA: TGTGCCAGCTCACCACCGCGGGGGATTAACTATGGCTACACCTTC.

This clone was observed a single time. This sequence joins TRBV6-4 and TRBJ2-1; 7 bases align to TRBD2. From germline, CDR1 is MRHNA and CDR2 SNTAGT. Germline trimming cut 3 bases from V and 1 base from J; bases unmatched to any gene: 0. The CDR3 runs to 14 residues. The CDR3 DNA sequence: TGTGCCAGCAGTGAGCGGGAGTCCTACAATGAGCAGTTCTTC. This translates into CASSERESYNEQFF.

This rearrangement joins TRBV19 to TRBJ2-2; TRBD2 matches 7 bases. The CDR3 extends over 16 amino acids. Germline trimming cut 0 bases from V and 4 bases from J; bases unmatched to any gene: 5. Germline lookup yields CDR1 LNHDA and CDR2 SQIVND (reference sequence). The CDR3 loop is CASSIDPGGFTGELFF. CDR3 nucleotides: TGTGCCAGTAGTATAGACCCGGGGGGATTCACCGGGGAGCTGTTTTTT. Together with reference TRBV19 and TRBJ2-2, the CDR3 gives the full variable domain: DGGITQSPKYLFRKEGQNVTLSCEQNLNHDAMYWYRQDPGQGLRLIYYSQIVNDFQKGDIAEGYSVSREKKESFPLTVTSAQKNPTAFYLCASSIDPGGFTGELFFGEGSRLTVL.